Listed below are T cell receptor beta chains from one sample, sequenced in a study of cytomegalovirus exposure and HLA in healthy donors. The protocol was immunoSEQ multiplex PCR, while the TCRdb copy is restricted to in-frame clones and leaves out a portion. The table lists 200,000 to 250,000 clones, 60% to 80% of them singletons, with 1.8% in the top ten. Material: PBMCs. Receptors originate from a woman between 25 and 40 years old in good health and CMV-seronegative. CDR3s include the opening cysteine and the closing phenylalanine or tryptophan. A D gene is named only where the DNA matches it firmly. Size tells how often a clone was seen (once, few, many) or the class of an expanded clone, and some rows leave it out.

clone size: .; J gene: TRBJ2-6; V gene: TRBV5-8; D gene: .; CDR3 DNA: TGTGCCAGCAGCTTGGTCAGGGGAGCTGGGGCCAACGTCCTGACTTTC; CDR3 protein: CASSLVRGAGANVLTF
clone size: once; J gene: TRBJ2-7; V gene: TRBV6-5; D gene: TRBD1; CDR3 DNA: TGTGCCAGCAGTTACGACGGCCCGACAGGGAACGAGCAGTACTTC; CDR3 protein: CASSYDGPTGNEQYF
clone size: once; J gene: TRBJ2-7; V gene: TRBV21-1; D gene: .; CDR3 DNA: TGTGCCAGCAGCCCTACAGACAGGGGATACGAGCAGTACTTC; CDR3 protein: CASSPTDRGYEQYF
clone size: .; J gene: TRBJ1-1; V gene: TRBV29-1; D gene: TRBD1; CDR3 DNA: TGCAGCGGGGACAGGGGAAGGGACACTGAAGCTTTCTTT; CDR3 protein: CSGDRGRDTEAFF
clone size: .; J gene: TRBJ2-3; V gene: TRBV28; D gene: .; CDR3 DNA: TGTGCCAGCAGTTTAGGGCTAGCGACTAGAAATCAGTATTTT; CDR3 protein: CASSLGLATRNQYF
clone size: .; J gene: TRBJ2-3; V gene: TRBV18; D gene: .; CDR3 DNA: TGTGCCAGCTCACGCAGCGGATCCACAGATACGCAGTATTTT; CDR3 protein: CASSRSGSTDTQYF
clone size: .; J gene: TRBJ2-7; V gene: TRBV6-5; D gene: .; CDR3 DNA: TGTGCCAGCAGTTACGGGCCGTCGTCCTACGAGCAGTACTTC; CDR3 protein: CASSYGPSSYEQYF
clone size: .; J gene: TRBJ2-6; V gene: TRBV5-1; D gene: .; CDR3 DNA: TGCGCCAACCTGCAGGTTACGGTTTCAACTTCCTCTGGGGCCAACGTCCTGACTTTC; CDR3 protein: CANLQVTVSTSSGANVLTF
clone size: .; J gene: TRBJ1-1; V gene: TRBV6-4; D gene: .; CDR3 DNA: TGTGCCAGTAGTGACCCCTCCGGGGTTGGGGAGAACACTGAAGCTTTCTTT; CDR3 protein: CASSDPSGVGENTEAFF
clone size: few; J gene: TRBJ2-3; V gene: TRBV19; D gene: .; CDR3 DNA: TGTGCCAGTAGTATAGTGGGGGGACAGCGCACAGATACGCAGTATTTT; CDR3 protein: CASSIVGGQRTDTQYF
clone size: .; J gene: TRBJ2-1; V gene: TRBV6-1; D gene: .; CDR3 DNA: TGTGCCAGCAGTTTCCTAGCGACTGAGCAGTTCTTC; CDR3 protein: CASSFLATEQFF
clone size: .; J gene: TRBJ2-1; V gene: TRBV9; D gene: TRBD1; CDR3 DNA: TGTGCCAGCAGCGTAGGGCAGGGGGCCACCTACAATGAGCAGTTCTTC; CDR3 protein: CASSVGQGATYNEQFF
clone size: once; J gene: TRBJ2-7; V gene: TRBV19; D gene: .; CDR3 DNA: TGTGCCAGTAGTATAGAGGGCAGGGCGATCTACGAGCAGTACTTC; CDR3 protein: CASSIEGRAIYEQYF
clone size: few; J gene: TRBJ1-2; V gene: TRBV27; D gene: .; CDR3 DNA: TGTGCCAGCAGGGTGGGTGGAGGGGTAGATGGCTACACCTTC; CDR3 protein: CASRVGGGVDGYTF
clone size: .; J gene: TRBJ1-1; V gene: TRBV6-6; D gene: .; CDR3 DNA: TGTGCCAGCACAGACACTGAAGCTTTCTTT; CDR3 protein: CASTDTEAFF
clone size: .; J gene: TRBJ1-1; V gene: TRBV7-8; D gene: .; CDR3 DNA: TGTGCCAGCAGCCCTCTACAGGGCCTAATCACTGAAGCTTTCTTT; CDR3 protein: CASSPLQGLITEAFF
clone size: .; J gene: TRBJ2-7; V gene: TRBV7-9; D gene: TRBD2; CDR3 DNA: TGTGCCAGCAGCTTAGTAGGCGGGGGGGCCTCCTACGAGCAGTACTTC; CDR3 protein: CASSLVGGGASYEQYF
clone size: .; J gene: TRBJ1-4; V gene: TRBV6-1; D gene: .; CDR3 DNA: TGTGCCAGCAGTGAAACGGGGGGGGATAGTTTTGAAAAACTGTTTTTT; CDR3 protein: CASSETGGDSFEKLFF
clone size: .; J gene: TRBJ2-7; V gene: TRBV4-1; D gene: .; CDR3 DNA: TGCGCCAGCAGCCCCGGCGTTAACGGGGTGGAGCAGTACTTC; CDR3 protein: CASSPGVNGVEQYF
clone size: .; J gene: TRBJ2-3; V gene: TRBV18; D gene: TRBD2; CDR3 DNA: TGTGCCAGCTCACCTGCGGGGGGCCGGCGCACAGATACGCAGTATTTT; CDR3 protein: CASSPAGGRRTDTQYF
clone size: once; J gene: TRBJ1-1; V gene: TRBV19; D gene: .; CDR3 DNA: TGTGCCAGTAGTATGAGAGGGATGAACACTGAAGCTTTCTTT; CDR3 protein: CASSMRGMNTEAFF
clone size: .; J gene: TRBJ2-3; V gene: TRBV5-1; D gene: .; CDR3 DNA: TGCGCCAGCAGCTTGTGGCTCGGCGGAGATACGCAGTATTTT; CDR3 protein: CASSLWLGGDTQYF
clone size: .; J gene: TRBJ1-5; V gene: TRBV4-1; D gene: .; CDR3 DNA: TGCGCCAGCAGCCAAGAGAGCCAGATTCTAGGCAATCAGCCCCAGCATTTT; CDR3 protein: CASSQESQILGNQPQHF
clone size: .; J gene: TRBJ1-1; V gene: TRBV7-9; D gene: .; CDR3 DNA: TGTGCCAGCAGCGTAGACAGGGAAGCTTTCTTT; CDR3 protein: CASSVDREAFF
clone size: .; J gene: TRBJ2-3; V gene: TRBV4-1; D gene: .; CDR3 DNA: TGCGCCAGCAGCCAACTACTAGCAGATACGCAGTATTTT; CDR3 protein: CASSQLLADTQYF
clone size: .; J gene: TRBJ2-7; V gene: TRBV25-1; D gene: TRBD1; CDR3 DNA: TGTGCCAGCAGCGTTGGGACAGCCCCCCCCCACGAGCAGTACTTC; CDR3 protein: CASSVGTAPPHEQYF
clone size: .; J gene: TRBJ2-4; V gene: TRBV5-4; D gene: TRBD1; CDR3 DNA: TGTGCCAGCAGCCCGGGCCGGACAGGGCTGGACATTCAGTACTTC; CDR3 protein: CASSPGRTGLDIQYF
clone size: .; J gene: TRBJ1-1; V gene: TRBV25-1; D gene: TRBD1; CDR3 DNA: TGTGCCAGCAGTGCACCAGGGGGCGGGAACACTGAAGCTTTCTTT; CDR3 protein: CASSAPGGGNTEAFF
clone size: once; J gene: TRBJ2-1; V gene: TRBV5-1; D gene: .; CDR3 DNA: TGCGCCAGCAGCTGGGGGGAAGAGCAGTTCTTC; CDR3 protein: CASSWGEEQFF
clone size: few; J gene: TRBJ2-5; V gene: TRBV7-3; D gene: TRBD1; CDR3 DNA: TGTGCCAGCAGCTTGGGGCAGGGGGTCGGAGAGACCCAGTACTTC; CDR3 protein: CASSLGQGVGETQYF
clone size: .; J gene: TRBJ2-5; V gene: TRBV2; D gene: .; CDR3 DNA: TGTGCCAGCAGTGAAGCCCTGGAACGGGGTAGGGAGACCCAGTACTTC; CDR3 protein: CASSEALERGRETQYF
clone size: .; J gene: TRBJ2-1; V gene: TRBV15; D gene: .; CDR3 DNA: TGTGCCACCAGCAGAGAAATCGTACAGCTGGACAATGAGCAGTTCTTC; CDR3 protein: CATSREIVQLDNEQFF
clone size: .; J gene: TRBJ2-7; V gene: TRBV2; D gene: .; CDR3 DNA: TGTGCCAGCAGTGATGGACACTCCTACGAGCAGTACTTC; CDR3 protein: CASSDGHSYEQYF
clone size: .; J gene: TRBJ2-1; V gene: TRBV6-5; D gene: TRBD2; CDR3 DNA: TGTGCCAGCAGTCCGACTAGCTTGGGTGAGCAGTTCTTC; CDR3 protein: CASSPTSLGEQFF
clone size: .; J gene: TRBJ2-1; V gene: TRBV29-1; D gene: .; CDR3 DNA: TGCAGCGTTGTAATGGGACTGGAGGACAATGAGCAGTTCTTC; CDR3 protein: CSVVMGLEDNEQFF
clone size: few; J gene: TRBJ2-2; V gene: TRBV11-2; D gene: .; CDR3 DNA: TGTGCCAGCAGCGTCCGGGTGGGCGGGGAGCTGTTTTTT; CDR3 protein: CASSVRVGGELFF
clone size: .; J gene: TRBJ2-1; V gene: TRBV7-6; D gene: .; CDR3 DNA: TGTGCCAGCAGCTTAGCAGGGGAGGACGAGCAGTTCTTC; CDR3 protein: CASSLAGEDEQFF
clone size: .; J gene: TRBJ1-1; V gene: TRBV11-2; D gene: .; CDR3 DNA: TGTGCCAGCAGCCTTACATCCGCCAGCGGATTTGAAGCTTTCTTT; CDR3 protein: CASSLTSASGFEAFF
clone size: .; J gene: TRBJ1-2; V gene: TRBV19; D gene: TRBD1; CDR3 DNA: TGTGCCAGTAGTCCCCGGGACAGTTCTTCCGGGGGCTACACCTTC; CDR3 protein: CASSPRDSSSGGYTF
clone size: .; J gene: TRBJ2-5; V gene: TRBV30; D gene: .; CDR3 DNA: TGTGCCTGGAGTGTGACTACCAGCGAGACCCAGTACTTC; CDR3 protein: CAWSVTTSETQYF
clone size: .; J gene: TRBJ2-7; V gene: TRBV30; D gene: .; CDR3 DNA: TGTGCCTGCGAAGCGGTAACGGCCTACGAGCAGTACTTC; CDR3 protein: CACEAVTAYEQYF
clone size: .; J gene: TRBJ1-4; V gene: TRBV30; D gene: .; CDR3 DNA: TGTGCCTGGATGGCCGCAGCAACTAATGAAAAACTGTTTTTT; CDR3 protein: CAWMAAATNEKLFF
clone size: .; J gene: TRBJ2-7; V gene: TRBV5-1; D gene: TRBD2; CDR3 DNA: TGCGCCAGCAGCTGGCGGGAGGGGGGCTCCTACGAGCAGTACTTC; CDR3 protein: CASSWREGGSYEQYF
clone size: .; J gene: TRBJ2-3; V gene: TRBV5-1; D gene: TRBD2; CDR3 DNA: TGCGCCAGCAGCTGGCAAGCGGGGGGCCAGGGGGATACGCAGTATTTT; CDR3 protein: CASSWQAGGQGDTQYF
clone size: .; J gene: TRBJ1-1; V gene: TRBV16; D gene: TRBD1; CDR3 DNA: TGTGCCAGCAGCCAATTCCCAGGGGGCGCGGGAACTGAAGCTTTCTTT; CDR3 protein: CASSQFPGGAGTEAFF
clone size: .; J gene: TRBJ2-6; V gene: TRBV5-1; D gene: .; CDR3 DNA: TGCGCCAGCAGCGGGCACAGGGACAAGGCCAACGTCCTGACTTTC; CDR3 protein: CASSGHRDKANVLTF
clone size: few; J gene: TRBJ2-7; V gene: TRBV7-8; D gene: TRBD1; CDR3 DNA: TGTGCCAGCAGCTACAGACAGGGTCGCAGCTACGAGCAGTACTTC; CDR3 protein: CASSYRQGRSYEQYF
clone size: .; J gene: TRBJ2-5; V gene: TRBV2; D gene: TRBD1; CDR3 DNA: TGTGCCAGCAGCCCGGACAGGTTCCAAGAGACCCAGTACTTC; CDR3 protein: CASSPDRFQETQYF
clone size: few; J gene: TRBJ1-6; V gene: TRBV7-9; D gene: .; CDR3 DNA: TGTTCCAGCAGTTCCGGGGTTTCACCCCTCCACTTT; CDR3 protein: CSSSSGVSPLHF
clone size: .; J gene: TRBJ1-1; V gene: TRBV6-1; D gene: TRBD1; CDR3 DNA: TGTGCCAGCAGTTGGGCAGGGGGGACCACTGAAGCTTTCTTT; CDR3 protein: CASSWAGGTTEAFF
clone size: .; J gene: TRBJ1-1; V gene: TRBV27; D gene: TRBD1; CDR3 DNA: TGTGCCAGTAGTCCTCACAGGGGGAGGGGTATCACTGAAGCTTTCTTT; CDR3 protein: CASSPHRGRGITEAFF